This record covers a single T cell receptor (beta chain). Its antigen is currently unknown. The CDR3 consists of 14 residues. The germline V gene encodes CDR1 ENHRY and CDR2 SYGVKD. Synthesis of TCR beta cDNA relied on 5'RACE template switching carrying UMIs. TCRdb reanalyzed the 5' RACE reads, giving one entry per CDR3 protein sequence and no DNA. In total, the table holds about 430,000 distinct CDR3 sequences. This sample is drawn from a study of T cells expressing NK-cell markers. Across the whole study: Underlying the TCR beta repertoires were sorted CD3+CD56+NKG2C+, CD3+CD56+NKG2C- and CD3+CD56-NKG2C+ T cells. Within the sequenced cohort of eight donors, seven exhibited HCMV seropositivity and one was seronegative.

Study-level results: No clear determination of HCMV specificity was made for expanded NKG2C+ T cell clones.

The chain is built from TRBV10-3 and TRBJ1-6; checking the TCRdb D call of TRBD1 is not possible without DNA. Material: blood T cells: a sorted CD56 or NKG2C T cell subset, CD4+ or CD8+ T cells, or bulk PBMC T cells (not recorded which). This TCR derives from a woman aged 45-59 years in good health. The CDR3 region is CAISESPGNSPLHF.